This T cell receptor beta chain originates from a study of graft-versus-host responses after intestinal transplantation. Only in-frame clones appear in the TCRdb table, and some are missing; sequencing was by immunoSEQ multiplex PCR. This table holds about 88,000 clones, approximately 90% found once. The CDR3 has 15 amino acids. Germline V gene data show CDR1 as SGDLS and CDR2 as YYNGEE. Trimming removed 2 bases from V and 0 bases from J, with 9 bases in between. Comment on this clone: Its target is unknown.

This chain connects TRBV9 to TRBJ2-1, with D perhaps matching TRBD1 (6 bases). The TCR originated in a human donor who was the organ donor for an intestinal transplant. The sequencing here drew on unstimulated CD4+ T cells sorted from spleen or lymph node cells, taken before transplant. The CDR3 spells CASSVTDSSYNEQFF. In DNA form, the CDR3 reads TGTGCCAGCAGCGTCACGGACAGCTCCTACAATGAGCAGTTCTTC.